This T cell receptor (beta chain) stems from a study of technical replicates of blood from a handful of donors. This clone was seen a handful of times. Data came from immunoSEQ multiplex PCR; TCRdb stores just in-frame clones and leaves some out. The sample holds 51,000 or so clones, approximately 90% seen once. The CDR3 covers 14 residues. Germline trimming cut 9 bases from V and 7 bases from J; bases unmatched to any gene: 10. The sample consisted of PBMCs. This receptor was identified in a human donor in good health. Some clones in this sample may be carry-over from other donors' samples. The J gene is TRBJ2-1, the V gene TRBV5-3; 10 nucleotides match TRBD2. Being an ORF, TRBV5-3 has a function that is uncertain. CDR3 in DNA: TGTGCCACCCCACTAGCGGGGAGGTTAAATGAGCAGTTCTTC. Protein product: CATPLAGRLNEQFF.